Included here is one T cell receptor beta chain sequence, with context. The sequenced fragment ends 3 residues before the CDR3 boundary, so the rest is inferred from the germline J gene. This sample was taken from a study of T cells in women clearing cervical HPV infection. Study-wide context: Case blood drawn at lesion detection; control blood after infection cleared.

Average input was around 1,100 ng genomic DNA for immunoSEQ TCR beta CDR3 amplification. Only in-frame clones appear in the TCRdb table, and some are missing; sequencing was by immunoSEQ multiplex PCR. The listing contains approximately 33,000 clones. The length of the CDR3 is 15 residues. J lost 5 bases, V lost 6 bases, and 12 bases had no gene match. Germline CDR1 and CDR2: DFQATT and SNEGSKA (reference sequence). V gene TRBV20-1 combines with J gene TRBJ2-1; the match to TRBD1 covers 8 bases. Material: blood buffy coat. This receptor was identified in a woman between 18 and 70 years old with a cervical HPV16 infection that either progressed to CIN3+ or cleared (not recorded which). The CDR3 loop reads CSALTRDRCDNEQFF. The sequenced part of the CDR3 DNA is TGCAGTGCACTTACCCGGGACAGGTGTGACAATGAG.